This T cell receptor (beta chain) was sequenced during a study of OX40 agonist ivuxolimab in advanced cancers. About the study: The group had a mean age of 60 years, ranged from about 20 to 90, and was roughly 80% male.

Termini included, the CDR3 measures 10 amino acids. CDR1 and CDR2 (germline): MDHEN, SYDVKM. In regard to this clone: No conserved phenylalanine or tryptophan is present at the end of the CDR3, so a read error is the likely explanation. Because the CDR3's place on the DNA is in doubt, the DNA is left out and the CDR3 is given as listed by TCRdb.

The protocol was immunoSEQ multiplex PCR, while the TCRdb copy is restricted to in-frame clones and leaves out a portion. The top ten hold under 0.6% of the sample, which has about 61,000 clones, more than 65% seen once. The gene calls are TRBV28 and TRBJ1-2; TRBD1 is the table's D call and was not checked against the DNA. The TCR was taken from an adult with an advanced solid tumor such as melanoma, head and neck, liver or kidney cancer. The specimen comprised CD4+ or CD8+ T cells sorted from blood, sampled in a trial of the OX40 agonist ivuxolimab. CDR3 protein: CASSSPGTGG.